This TCR beta chain was sequenced in a study of blood T cells in healthy people across ages (dated by TCRdb to the mid-2010s). Notes on the research overall: Template switching captured roughly one uniquely barcoded TCR beta cDNA molecule per two T cells in model experiments. Age-related changes in TCR beta repertoire diversity were measured in the study by deep sequencing normalized with unique cDNA molecular identifiers. Two additional independent replicas of 1 million unique cDNA reads from the same blood draw were analyzed for two donors (one aged 18 to 30 and one aged 80 or older). To avoid experimental bias, donors of different ages were spread randomly across the sequencing lanes. Donors were grouped into four age groups: young (average approximately 16 years), middle-aged (roughly 40), aged (around 60) and long-lived (around 80).

The CDR3 sequence holds 16 residues, the cysteine and phenylalanine included. CDR3 DNA is the only sequence kept; it has 48 bases, read in frame from the first base. Trimming leaves V shorter by 5 bases and J shorter by 5 bases, with the junction holding 6 bases beyond the gene matches. CDR1 and CDR2 are read off the germline V gene (reference sequence) as LGHDT and YNNKEL. Receptor libraries were prepared by 5' RACE. The data were produced on an Illumina HiSeq 2500. A second PCR of roughly 7 to 11 cycles was performed with a sample-barcoded 5' primer and a J-beta primer mix. A unique molecular identifier was introduced onto each TCR beta cDNA molecule by a template-switch 5' adaptor carrying 12 random nucleotides. Each sample yielded at least 2.5 million CDR3-containing paired-end reads. The Mint cDNA synthesis kit, primed by a TRBC-specific oligonucleotide, was used to synthesize first-strand cDNA from all RNA. All cDNA was treated with uracil-DNA glycosylase and then went through a first 18-cycle PCR with the universal primers M1SS and BC2_uni_R. In the paper's pipeline: Normalization of each sample was performed by random selection of 1 million high-quality reads, each carrying a distinct molecular identifier. Instead of being binned into consensus sequences, reads that shared molecular identifiers were thrown out. MiTCR, run with a Q25 quality threshold and the strictest error-elimination algorithm, handled CDR3 identification, clonotype clustering and error correction. Lower-bound total TCR beta diversity was estimated with a nonparametric unseen species model using Euler transformation. Starting from the raw public reads, TCRdb applied fastp trimming at Q25, assembled clones with MiXCR and retained in-frame beta chains. Rows matching on CDR3 protein sequence are summarized as one entry with the most common DNA and genes. What appears here as the V and J calls and clone size reflects TCRdb's work, not the paper's. For this sample there are fewer than 900,000 distinct CDR3 sequences; roughly 47% appear just once. Around a fifth of the sample comes from the top ten.

What the research found in general, with its limitations: There was a strong correlation between observed TCR beta diversity and the percentage of naive T cells measured by flow cytometry. Observed TCR beta diversity per million T cells fell roughly linearly with age, and a significant reduction was already apparent by age roughly 41. Because donor CMV infection status was unknown, age-related changes in expanded clonotypes were potentially confounded. Estimates of total diversity based on one million sequenced T cells were considered lower bounds and underestimates. Because profiling used bulk unsorted PBMCs, naive and antigen-experienced compartments could not be compared conclusively. Compared with the aged group, more naive CD4+ T cells, fewer expanded clones and increased TCR diversity were shown by the long-lived group, suggesting age selection.

The 39 donors, aged about 6 to 95 years, were systemically healthy Caucasian individuals from Russia. Approximately 9.3 milliliters of peripheral blood were collected from each donor into EDTA-treated Vacutainer tubes. Ficoll-Paque density-gradient centrifugation was used to isolate PBMCs, with at least 6 million per sample. Trizol reagent was used to extract total RNA from PBMCs, with at least 6 micrograms per sample. For every donor, an aliquot of PBMCs went through flow cytometry to measure the percentages of naive CD45RAhigh/CD27high T cells. This clonotype has just a few counts. Its recognized antigen is unknown. Nothing much larger sits one base from this clone, and base qualities are not available.

Recombination connected TRBV3-1 to TRBJ2-3; 14 central bases correspond to TRBD2. The clonotype originates from a woman aged 60-70 years in good health. The sequenced material came from blood. The nucleotide sequence reads as follows: TGTGCCAGCAGCTCTCGACTAGCGGGGGGGCAAGATACGCAGTATTTT. Translated, this is CASSSRLAGGQDTQYF.